This TCR beta chain was documented in a study of CD8 T cells in Susac syndrome. Roughly 0.45 to 1 ug RNA was reverse transcribed with random hexamers. TCRdb re-called the immunoSEQ multiplex PCR reads with MiXCR, one entry per CDR3 protein. The profile shows about 69,000 distinct CDR3 sequences, 91% of them singletons. What was sequenced was CD8+ T cells from PBMCs. This TCR was recovered from a human donor with multiple sclerosis.

CDR3 DNA: TGTGCCACCAAGGTCGTCGCTAGCGGGAACTACGAGCAGTACTTC. Protein: CATKVVASGNYEQYF. The chain carries TRBV28 and TRBJ2-7, with 9 positions matching TRBD2. The CDR3 sequence is 15 residues long. V shed 10 bases and J 3 bases; nucleotides not matched to a gene: 13. The germline V gene encodes CDR1 MDHEN and CDR2 SYDVKM.